This T cell receptor beta chain was documented in a study of cytomegalovirus exposure and HLA in healthy donors. As for the study in general: In an early release, HLA-typed donors contributed 77 million or so unique TCR sequences. The study's findings and limits: Later analysis associated a missense DCLRE1C variant with TCR beta V- and J-gene trimming. Highly shared variants forming one cluster were likely a sequencing artifact.

Both 60 Vbeta primers and 13 Jbeta primers went into the PCR. Only in-frame clones appear in the TCRdb table, and some are missing; sequencing was by immunoSEQ multiplex PCR. The sample shows roughly 200,000 clones, around 75% of them seen only once. To note about this clone: Its cognate antigen is unknown.

Germline CDR1 MDHEN, CDR2 SYDVKM. V gave up 5 bases and J gave up 5 bases; unmatched junction bases: 10. This CDR3 comprises 16 residues. Sequencing was performed on PBMCs. This sequence originates from a male donor in good health and CMV-seronegative. The V call is TRBV28, the J call TRBJ1-5; 9 bases match TRBD1. The CDR3 DNA follows: TGTGCCAGCAGTCCCGGGACAGGGACGAGGCATCAGCCCCAGCATTTT. It codes for CASSPGTGTRHQPQHF.